This note documents a single T cell receptor beta chain sequence. This sample was taken from a study of read filtering for tumor transcriptome and immune sequencing. Germline CDR1 is SGHRS and CDR2 is YFSETQ. The V and J ends lost 0 bases and 6 bases, in that order; junction bases with no gene match: 7. This CDR3 comprises 15 residues. From 300 to 400 ng of RNA, a library with molecular barcoded alpha/delta and beta/gamma adaptors was made. TCRdb itself ran the reads through MiXCR, one entry per CDR3 protein. The table lists approximately 58,000 distinct CDR3 sequences, over 9% of them singletons. This receptor was taken from a donor over 35 with multiple myeloma. This rearrangement joins TRBV5-1 to TRBJ2-3; 7 positions agree with TRBD1. Sequencing input: a population of CD138-negative cells sorted from bone marrow. The CDR3 region has the DNA TGCGCCAGCAGCTTGGCGGCAGGGGGAATCGATACGCAGTATTTT. Its translation is CASSLAAGGIDTQYF.